Listed below are T cell receptor beta chains from one sample, sequenced in a study of CD4 T cells in relation to SARS-CoV-2 and coronaviruses. The protocol was immunoSEQ multiplex PCR, while the TCRdb copy is restricted to in-frame clones and leaves out a portion. The sample yields approximately 31,000 clones, over 60% seen once. These receptors' targets are unknown. The specimen was memory CD4+ T cells from PBMCs, cultured in vitro. These receptors all come from an adult with COVID-19. Each CDR3 is given with its conserved first and last residue. The D gene is left open where the match is weak. Some rows mark clone size as missing; the rest say once, few, many or name a class of expanded clone.

v_call,d_call,clone_size,j_call,cdr3_nt,cdr3_aa
TRBV5-1,TRBD2,NA,TRBJ2-5,TGCGCCAGCAGCTTGGATGCTAGGGCTAGCGGGGCCCAAGAGACCCAGTACTTC,CASSLDARASGAQETQYF
TRBV19,NA,NA,TRBJ2-5,TGTGCCAGTAGTATTATGTCTAGTTCTCTTGAGACCCAGTACTTC,CASSIMSSSLETQYF
TRBV6-5,NA,NA,TRBJ2-5,TGTGCCAGCAGTTACGGGACCAACCAAGAGACCCAGTACTTC,CASSYGTNQETQYF
TRBV30,TRBD2,NA,TRBJ2-5,TGTGCCTGGAGTCGACTAGCGGGAAGGGAGACCCAGTACTTC,CAWSRLAGRETQYF
TRBV15,NA,NA,TRBJ1-2,TGTGCCACCAGCAGAGAGAAGCAGGTTTTCGAGTATGGCTACACCTTC,CATSREKQVFEYGYTF
TRBV5-4,TRBD2,NA,TRBJ2-5,TGTGCCAGCAGCTTGGTTGGGGGACTAGTGGAGACCCAGTACTTC,CASSLVGGLVETQYF
TRBV28,TRBD1,NA,TRBJ1-6,TGTGCCAGCAGTGGACATGAACGGACAGGGGGTAATTCACCCCTCCACTTT,CASSGHERTGGNSPLHF
TRBV7-2,TRBD1,NA,TRBJ1-2,TGTGCCAGCAGCGAAGACAGGGGGCGCAACTATGGCTACACCTTC,CASSEDRGRNYGYTF
TRBV27,NA,NA,TRBJ2-3,TGTGCCAGCAGTTCCCCCAGGGGATACACAGATACGCAGTATTTT,CASSSPRGYTDTQYF
TRBV27,NA,NA,TRBJ2-1,TGTGCCAGCAGTTTTGCCCAGGGGACTGGGGGTTACAATGAGCAGTTCTTC,CASSFAQGTGGYNEQFF
TRBV11-2,TRBD1,NA,TRBJ2-1,TGTGCCAGCAGCTTAATCCCCCCGGACAGGGAACATGAGCAGTTCTTC,CASSLIPPDREHEQFF
TRBV2,TRBD1,NA,TRBJ2-3,TGTGCCAGCAGTTCCGCGACAGGGGGCGTCGCAGATACGCAGTATTTT,CASSSATGGVADTQYF
TRBV24-1,NA,NA,TRBJ2-5,TGTGCCACCAGTGGGGCCAGGTTAGAGACCCAGTACTTC,CATSGARLETQYF
TRBV28,NA,NA,TRBJ2-2,TGTGCCAGCACCTTGGGGGCAGGGACCGGGGAGCTGTTTTTT,CASTLGAGTGELFF
TRBV10-3,NA,NA,TRBJ2-5,TGTGCCATCAGTGAGCACGGGGCAGTCCAAGAGACCCAGTACTTC,CAISEHGAVQETQYF
TRBV4-1,NA,NA,TRBJ2-3,TGCGCCAGCAGCAAAGACACAGATACGCAGTATTTT,CASSKDTDTQYF
TRBV20-1,NA,NA,TRBJ1-6,TGCAGTGCTAGTGGGCTGTTTGAGCTTAATTCACCCCTCCACTTT,CSASGLFELNSPLHF
TRBV2,NA,NA,TRBJ1-6,TGTGCCAGCAGTGAGATCCAGGGAATCGATTCACCCCTCCACTTT,CASSEIQGIDSPLHF
TRBV28,TRBD2,NA,TRBJ2-7,TGTGCCAGCAGTTTGGCGGGAGCCTTCTACGAGCAGTACTTC,CASSLAGAFYEQYF
TRBV28,NA,NA,TRBJ2-5,TGTGCCAGCAGTTTTCTCCTAGGCGGGCAAGAGACCCAGTACTTC,CASSFLLGGQETQYF
TRBV10-3,NA,NA,TRBJ1-4,TGTGCCATCAGTGAAGAGGGTACGAAACTGTTTTTT,CAISEEGTKLFF
TRBV7-9,NA,NA,TRBJ1-2,TGTGCCAGCAGCTCAGGGACACGCAACTATGGCTACACCTTC,CASSSGTRNYGYTF
TRBV6-2/TRBV6-3,NA,once,TRBJ2-1,TGTGCCAGCAGCAAGATAAGACTAGATGCCAATGAGCAGTTCTTC,CASSKIRLDANEQFF
TRBV28,NA,NA,TRBJ2-1,TGTGCCAGCATCCATATAAATGAGCAGTTCTTC,CASIHINEQFF
TRBV15,TRBD1,NA,TRBJ1-1,TGTGCCACCAGCATCCGACAGGGTAGTACTGAAGCTTTCTTT,CATSIRQGSTEAFF
TRBV9,TRBD1,NA,TRBJ1-4,TGTGCCAGCAGCGTAGGGGGACAGGGGAGCGAAAAACTGTTTTTT,CASSVGGQGSEKLFF
TRBV4-1,NA,NA,TRBJ1-3,TGCGCCAGCAGCCTCAAACCTCCCCCACAGGGTAACCCAAGCTCTGGAAACACCATATATTTT,CASSLKPPPQGNPSSGNTIYF
TRBV7-9,TRBD1,NA,TRBJ2-1,TGTGCCAGCAGCTATCCGGGACAGGGGTTCAATGAGCAGTTCTTC,CASSYPGQGFNEQFF
TRBV27,TRBD1,few,TRBJ1-6,TGTGCCAGCAATTCCATCCGACAGGGCTATAATTCACCCCTCCACTTT,CASNSIRQGYNSPLHF
TRBV4-3,NA,NA,TRBJ2-4,TGCGCCAGCAGCCAAGATCGCTACAGAAACATTCAGTACTTC,CASSQDRYRNIQYF
TRBV28,NA,NA,TRBJ2-2,TGTGCCAGCAGTTTGGGTTGGAGGGCGCCACGGAACACCGGGGAGCTGTTTTTT,CASSLGWRAPRNTGELFF
TRBV19,NA,NA,TRBJ2-6,TGTGCCAGTAGTGTTCTCTCTGGGGCCAACGTCCTGACTTTC,CASSVLSGANVLTF
TRBV30,NA,NA,TRBJ1-2,TGTGCCTGGAGTCTGAGGGACTATGGCTACACCTTC,CAWSLRDYGYTF
TRBV3-1/TRBV3-2,TRBD1,NA,TRBJ1-2,TGTGCCAGCAGCCAAGGTATGAACAGGGGCTATGGCTACACCTTC,CASSQGMNRGYGYTF
TRBV28,NA,NA,TRBJ1-5,TGTGCCAGCAGTGAATACAGGGAATTTGAGGATCAGCCCCAGCATTTT,CASSEYREFEDQPQHF
TRBV5-1,TRBD1,NA,TRBJ2-7,TGCGCCAGCAGCCTCATCGGTCAGGGGGCCGACGAGCAGTACTTC,CASSLIGQGADEQYF
TRBV2,NA,NA,TRBJ1-4,TGTGCCAGCAGTGAGAGAAAACAGGGAACTAATGAAAAACTGTTTTTT,CASSERKQGTNEKLFF
TRBV2,NA,once,TRBJ2-2,TGTGCCAGCAGTACCGACACCGGGGAGCTGTTTTTT,CASSTDTGELFF
TRBV7-2,NA,NA,TRBJ2-1,TGTGCCAGCAGCTTACGGGGACAAGCGGGGTTCCTGAAATACAATGAGCAGTTCTTC,CASSLRGQAGFLKYNEQFF
TRBV29-1,NA,NA,TRBJ2-1,TGCAGCGTTGAACTGACCTCCTACAATGAGCAGTTCTTC,CSVELTSYNEQFF
TRBV11-2,NA,NA,TRBJ2-2,TGTGCCAGCAGCTTAGATTGGCAGGGGAAAAGGGAGCTGTTTTTT,CASSLDWQGKRELFF
TRBV4-1,TRBD2,NA,TRBJ2-7,TGCGCCAGCAGTCCCGGACTAGCGGGTGAGGGCGAGCAGTACTTC,CASSPGLAGEGEQYF